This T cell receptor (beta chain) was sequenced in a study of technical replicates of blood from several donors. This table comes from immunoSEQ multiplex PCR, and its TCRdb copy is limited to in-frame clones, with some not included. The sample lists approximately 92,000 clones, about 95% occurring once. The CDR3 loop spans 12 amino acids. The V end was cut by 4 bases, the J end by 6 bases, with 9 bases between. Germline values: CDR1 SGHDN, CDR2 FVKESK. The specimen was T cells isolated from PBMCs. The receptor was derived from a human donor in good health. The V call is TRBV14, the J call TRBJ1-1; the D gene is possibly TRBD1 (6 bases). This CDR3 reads CASSRGTPEAFF. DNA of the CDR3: TGTGCCAGCAGCCGGGGGACACCTGAAGCTTTCTTT.